These 32 T cell receptor beta chains were all obtained from the same sample, sequenced in a study of blood T cell repertoires in COVID-19. Clones were sequenced by immunoSEQ multiplex PCR, and TCRdb holds only the in-frame ones, with some missing. This sample carries more than 300,000 clones, 65% to 90% of them seen once, and the ten largest clones take about 10%. Sequenced material: PBMCs or T cells enriched from blood (not recorded which). These TCRs come from a woman under 30 who had recovered from COVID-19.

The CDR3 region has the DNA TGTGCCAGCAGTTTAGGGGACAGGGTCGGCTACACCTTC. Protein sequence: CASSLGDRVGYTF. J is TRBJ1-2 and V is TRBV27; 9 nucleotides agree with TRBD1. There are 13 residues in the CDR3. The germline gives CDR1 MNHEY, CDR2 SMNVEV (reference sequence). V dropped 2 bases and J dropped 8; count of bases not matched to a gene: 3.

As to this clone: Additional DNA sequences in this sample encode the identical CDR3. V usage is TRBV12-3 or TRBV12-4 and J usage is TRBJ1-5, with D perhaps TRBD1 (5 bases). The CDR3 covers 13 residues. Trimming took 5 bases from V and 4 from J, leaving 9 bases between them. The CDR3 sequence: CASSLQGNQPQHF. CDR3 in DNA: TGTGCCAGCAGTCTTCAGGGAAATCAGCCCCAGCATTTT.

The chain has TRBV6-1 and TRBJ1-1; TRBD1 aligns across 8 bases. Per the germline V gene, CDR1 is MNHNS and CDR2 is SASEGT. The CDR3 runs to 15 residues. The V segment lost 2 bases and the J segment 4 bases; nucleotides outside the gene matches: 6. In DNA, the CDR3 is TGTGCCAGCAGTGAATATGGACAGGGCGGCACTGAAGCTTTCTTT. Amino acids: CASSEYGQGGTEAFF.

The chain links TRBV10-1 to TRBJ2-1; D uncertain. Trimming left V 0 bases short and J 5 bases short, with 8 bases between. Germline loops: CDR1 WNHNN, CDR2 SYGVQD (reference sequence). The CDR3 covers 14 residues. In nucleotides, the CDR3 is TGCGCCAGCAGTGAGTCGAGAATGGACAATGAGCAGTTCTTC. Protein: CASSESRMDNEQFF.

This chain connects TRBV5-5 to TRBJ1-6; 10 nucleotides agree with TRBD1. CDR1 is SGHKS and CDR2 is YYEKEE in the germline V gene (reference sequence). The CDR3 runs to 17 residues. V lost 4 bases and J lost 0; bases outside the gene matches: 4. CDR3 bases: TGTGCCAGCAGCCTGGACAGGGGGATCTCCTATAATTCACCCCTCCACTTT. Protein sequence: CASSLDRGISYNSPLHF.

V gene TRBV19 combines with J gene TRBJ2-7, with 7 bases aligning to TRBD1. This CDR3 region has 13 residues. Germline V CDR1 and CDR2: LNHDA, SQIVND (reference sequence). V trimming: 5 bases; J trimming: 2 bases; junction bases outside the gene matches: 3. This chain's CDR3 is CASSARGPYEQYF. The CDR3 DNA reads as TGTGCCAGTAGTGCGAGGGGGCCCTACGAGCAGTACTTC.

The chain is built from TRBV6-4 and TRBJ1-2; 11 bases fit TRBD1. The CDR3 sequence is 17 residues long. The junction had 13 bases not matched to a gene; V was cut back by 7 bases and J by 3 bases. CDR1 is MRHNA, CDR2 SNTAGT, per germline. This CDR3 is CASIPPEGQGVYYGYTF. CDR3 DNA sequence: TGTGCCAGCATCCCACCAGAGGGACAGGGGGTTTACTATGGCTACACCTTC.

The chain carries TRBV5-1 and TRBJ1-2, with 10 bases that match TRBD1. This CDR3 region has 18 residues. Looked up from germline, CDR1 is SGHRS and CDR2 is YFSETQ. V lost 4 bases to trimming and J lost 0 bases; unmatched junction nucleotides: 12. The CDR3: CASSHQPGQGTANYGYTF. The CDR3 DNA follows: TGCGCCAGCAGCCATCAACCGGGACAGGGGACAGCTAACTATGGCTACACCTTC. The full variable domain, its missing parts supplied by reference TRBV5-1 and TRBJ1-2, is KAGVTQTPRYLIKTRGQQVTLSCSPISGHRSVSWYQQTPGQGLQFLFEYFSETQRNKGNFPGRFSGRQFSNSRSEMNVSTLELGDSALYLCASSHQPGQGTANYGYTFGSGTRLTVV.

In its sample, this clone was seen a few times. This chain connects TRBV10-2 to TRBJ1-2, with 7 bases lining up with TRBD1. Trimming removed 5 bases from V and 4 bases from J; junction bases left unmatched: 10. Germline V gene lookup returns CDR1 WSHSY and CDR2 SAAADI. The CDR3 is 15 amino acids. CDR3 sequence reads: CASSSPGQRGYGYTF. The CDR3 nucleotides read TGCGCCAGCAGTTCTCCGGGACAGAGGGGCTATGGCTACACCTTC.

The rearrangement links TRBV7-9 to TRBJ1-1, with 9 nucleotides matching TRBD1. V shed 0 bases and J 7 bases; nucleotides not matched to a gene: 12. The CDR3 is 17 amino acids. Germline CDR1 and CDR2: SEHNR and FQNEAQ (reference sequence). The CDR3 DNA follows: TGTGCCAGCAGCTTAGCCGCCGGGACAGGGACTGCAGGTGAAGCTTTCTTT. This encodes CASSLAAGTGTAGEAFF.

The V gene is TRBV18, the J gene TRBJ1-4; TRBD1 aligns across 7 bases. The CDR3 is made up of 17 amino acids. CDR1 is KGHSH and CDR2 is LQKENI in the germline V gene. V gave up 1 base and J gave up 7 bases; unmatched junction bases: 12. CDR3 bases: TGTGCCAGCTCACCACGGGGGCAGACAGGGCTCGGTGAAAAACTGTTTTTT. It is translated as CASSPRGQTGLGEKLFF.

The chain couples TRBV3-1 (or the pseudogene TRBV3-2) to TRBJ1-5; the D gene is possibly TRBD1 (5 bases). There are 16 residues in the CDR3. Trimming shortened V by 0 bases and J by 3 bases, and 12 bases separated the two germline ends. The germline gives CDR1 LGHDT, CDR2 YNNKEL (reference sequence). The CDR3 DNA sequence: TGTGCCAGCAGCCAAGACTCAGGGATCGTCAATCAGCCCCAGCATTTT. Amino acid sequence: CASSQDSGIVNQPQHF.

The chain links TRBV18 to TRBJ1-1; 9 bases agree with TRBD1. CDR3 length: 17 residues. The germline V gene has CDR1 KGHSH and CDR2 LQKENI. V trimming: 4 bases; J trimming: 4 bases; junction bases outside the gene matches: 13. CDR3 in amino acids: CASSLGQGTSMGTEAFF. CDR3 in DNA: TGTGCCAGCTCACTTGGACAGGGGACCTCAATGGGCACTGAAGCTTTCTTT.

For this clone: This CDR3 is also generated by other DNA sequences in the sample. The chain employs TRBV24-1 and TRBJ1-1; possibly TRBD1 for D (5 bases). CDR1 and CDR2 (germline): KGHDR, SFDVKD. Trimming shortened V by 4 bases and J by 1 base, and 6 bases separated the two germline ends. The CDR3 extends over 13 amino acids. In DNA form, the CDR3 reads TGTGCCACCAGTGAGGGGGGGAACACTGAAGCTTTCTTT. Its translation is CATSEGGNTEAFF.

V and J are TRBV11-2 and TRBJ1-4; tentative D call: TRBD1 (6 bases). This CDR3 has 13 amino acids. Trimming took 10 bases from V and 8 from J, leaving 17 bases between them. CDR1 is SGHAT, CDR2 FQNNGV, per germline. The CDR3 DNA reads as TGTGCCACCGGAAAGGGGGGGAGGGAAAAACTGTTTTTT. It encodes CATGKGGREKLFF. Based on the CDR3 plus reference TRBV11-2 and TRBJ1-4, the full variable domain is EAGVAQSPRYKIIEKRQSVAFWCNPISGHATLYWYQQILGQGPKLLIQFQNNGVVDDSQLPKDRFSAERLKGVDSTLKIQPAKLEDSAVYLCATGKGGREKLFFGSGTQLSVL.

The chain uses TRBV15 and TRBJ2-2; 9 nucleotides agree with TRBD2. Looked up from germline, CDR1 is LNHNV and CDR2 is YYDKDF (reference sequence). The CDR3 spans 15 residues. J lost 6 bases, V lost 7 bases, and 9 bases had no gene match. Written as DNA, the CDR3 is TGTGCCACCAACCGGGGCGGGAGGGCAGCCGGGGAGCTGTTTTTT. Protein sequence: CATNRGGRAAGELFF.

The chain combines TRBV7-9 with TRBJ2-7; TRBD2 agrees at 8 bases. This CDR3 is 16 amino acids long. Trimming took 1 base from V and 5 from J; bases not matched to a gene: 10. Germline CDR1 and CDR2: SEHNR and FQNEAQ (reference sequence). The CDR3, as DNA: TGTGCCAGCAGCTTAGGTACTAGCGGCAACAAAGACGAGCAGTACTTC. It translates to CASSLGTSGNKDEQYF.

The V gene is TRBV2, the J gene TRBJ2-4; 7 positions agree with TRBD1. The CDR3 contains 12 residues. Looked up from germline, CDR1 is SNHLY and CDR2 is FYNNEI. V dropped 5 bases and J dropped 6; count of bases not matched to a gene: 1. The CDR3 sequence is CASSNRGNIQYF. CDR3 DNA: TGTGCCAGCAGTAACAGGGGAAACATTCAGTACTTC.

About this clone itself: An end of the junction differs from the germline gene, which may be a read error. V gene TRBV7-6 combines with J gene TRBJ2-7, with a weak D call TRBD2 (5 bases). CDR1 is SGHVS and CDR2 is FNYEAQ in the germline V gene. CDR3 length: 13 residues. In DNA, the CDR3 is TGTGCCAGCAGTTTAGGAGGCCTGCGAGAGCAGTACTTC. Protein product: CASSLGGLREQYF.

The chain recombines TRBV6-5 with TRBJ2-7; D is perhaps TRBD2 (5 bases). V lost 6 bases and J lost 0, with 15 bases in between. Germline V gene lookup returns CDR1 MNHEY and CDR2 SVGAGI. The CDR3 totals 15 residues. The CDR3 nucleotides read TGTGCCAGCAGGCTTGCGGGCGAACGCTCCTACGAGCAGTACTTC. Protein: CASRLAGERSYEQYF.

The gene calls are TRBV29-1 and TRBJ1-2; the D gene is possibly TRBD1 (6 bases). The CDR3 contains 13 residues. Trimming left V 7 bases short and J 4 bases short, with 16 bases between. Germline V gene lookup returns CDR1 SQVTM and CDR2 ANQGSEA. DNA for the CDR3: TGCAGCGCCGGAGTACAGGGCGGCTATGGCTACACCTTC. Amino acids: CSAGVQGGYGYTF.

The chain joins TRBV29-1 to TRBJ1-1; D is uncertain. This CDR3 comprises 12 residues. V lost 8 bases and J 4 bases, leaving 14 bases between the germline ends. Germline CDR1 is SQVTM and CDR2 is ANQGSEA. The CDR3 sequence is CSSREGGTEAFF. In nucleotides, the CDR3 is TGCAGCTCTCGGGAAGGTGGCACTGAAGCTTTCTTT.

The CDR3 here is CASSGRENTEAFF. The CDR3 DNA sequence: TGCGCCAGCAGCGGCAGGGAGAACACTGAAGCTTTCTTT. This chain connects TRBV5-1 to TRBJ1-1, with D possibly being TRBD1 (5 bases). Germline lookup yields CDR1 SGHRS and CDR2 YFSETQ. Trimming pared 4 bases from V and 1 base from J, leaving 8 bases between. The CDR3 totals 13 residues. The full variable domain, with the rest looked up from reference TRBV5-1 and TRBJ1-1, is KAGVTQTPRYLIKTRGQQVTLSCSPISGHRSVSWYQQTPGQGLQFLFEYFSETQRNKGNFPGRFSGRQFSNSRSEMNVSTLELGDSALYLCASSGRENTEAFFGQGTRLTVV.

J is TRBJ1-2 and V is TRBV19; 8 positions agree with TRBD1. Germline assignment: CDR1 LNHDA and CDR2 SQIVND (reference sequence). The CDR3 runs 14 residues. V dropped 6 bases and J dropped 1; count of bases not matched to a gene: 4. The CDR3 region has the DNA TGTGCCAGTAGCCTACAGGGGGATAACTATGGCTACACCTTC. It yields the protein CASSLQGDNYGYTF.

The chain uses TRBV18 and TRBJ1-2; D is undetermined. CDR1 and CDR2 from the germline V gene are KGHSH and LQKENI. V was clipped by 3 bases and J by 9 bases, with 14 bases between them. The CDR3 covers 13 residues. The CDR3 DNA sequence: TGTGCCAGCTCACCCGGTTCCCAAGAGAGCTACACCTTC. It is translated as CASSPGSQESYTF. Supplemented by reference TRBV18 and TRBJ1-2, the full variable domain reads NAGVMQNPRHLVRRRGQEARLRCSPMKGHSHVYWYRQLPEEGLKFMVYLQKENIIDESGMPKERFSAEFPKEGPSILRIQQVVRGDSAAYFCASSPGSQESYTFGSGTRLTVV.

This chain links TRBV29-1 with TRBJ1-6, with D perhaps matching TRBD1 (6 bases). The germline V and J ends were trimmed by 7 bases and 5 bases, with 12 bases remaining between them. The CDR3 has 13 residues. CDR1 and CDR2 from the germline V gene are SQVTM and ANQGSEA. The CDR3 nucleotides are TGCAGCGCCAGGGACACCGATAATTCACCCCTCCACTTT. It codes for CSARDTDNSPLHF.

The CDR3 region has the DNA TGTGCCTGGAGTGTATCAGTAGAAGCTTTCTTT. Amino acids: CAWSVSVEAFF. The gene calls are TRBV30 and TRBJ1-1; no definite D call. The CDR3 runs to 11 residues. Deletions cut 0 bases from V and 8 bases from J, with 7 bases between. Germline lookup yields CDR1 GTSNPN and CDR2 SVGIG (reference sequence).

The chain carries TRBV7-9 and TRBJ2-3; D unclear. The CDR3 loop spans 13 amino acids. Trimming left V 5 bases short and J 3 bases short, with 9 bases between. The germline gives CDR1 SEHNR, CDR2 FQNEAQ (reference sequence). This CDR3 is CASSASTTDTQYF. CDR3 nucleotides: TGTGCCAGCAGCGCATCGACTACAGATACGCAGTATTTT.

This clone was counted a few times. J is TRBJ1-1 and V is TRBV7-8; weak D call: TRBD1 (6 bases). The CDR3 extends over 15 amino acids. Trimming pared 1 base from V and 7 bases from J, leaving 16 bases between. Germline CDR1 is SGHVS and CDR2 is FQNEAQ. CDR3 loop: CASSLEGGRGVEAFF. The CDR3 DNA is TGTGCCAGCAGCTTAGAGGGGGGGCGCGGGGTTGAAGCTTTCTTT.

The rearrangement links TRBV7-2 to TRBJ2-7, with TRBD2 identical over 8 bases. The CDR3 consists of 14 residues. CDR1 and CDR2 (germline): SGHTA, FQGNSA. The ends lost 1 base at V and 9 bases at J; junction bases unmatched: 8. The CDR3 DNA reads as TGTGCCAGCAGCTTAGTGGGGACTAGAAATCGGCAGTACTTC. Its protein is CASSLVGTRNRQYF.

The chain links TRBV2 to TRBJ1-5; tentative D call: TRBD1 (5 bases). The V gene lost 2 bases and the J gene lost 3 bases, with 17 bases spanning the gap. Per the germline V gene, CDR1 is SNHLY and CDR2 is FYNNEI. This CDR3 contains 17 residues. The CDR3 nucleotides read TGTGCCAGCAGTGAATTGGAGGGGAGGGTTCACAATCAGCCCCAGCATTTT. Encoded protein: CASSELEGRVHNQPQHF.

The chain recombines TRBV28 with TRBJ2-7; tentatively, D is TRBD1 (6 bases). V dropped 3 bases and J dropped 0 bases, with 12 bases sitting between them. Germline assignment: CDR1 MDHEN and CDR2 SYDVKM. The CDR3 totals 15 residues. The CDR3 DNA follows: TGTGCCAGCAGTTTCGGACAGTGGGGCTCCTACGAGCAGTACTTC. This translates into CASSFGQWGSYEQYF.